This record looks at one T cell receptor (beta chain) sequence and its context. Its antigen is not identified. The sample is drawn from a study of post-analysis software for immune sequencing data. General observations from the study: The study found TRBV5-6, TRBV5-1 and TRBV20-1 among about 5 TRBV segments more frequent in patients than controls.

The library was made from cDNA and included unique molecular identifiers. One entry per CDR3 protein results from TCRdb running MiXCR on the PCR reads. The sample includes around 200,000 distinct CDR3 sequences, approximately 29% of them seen just once. Germline loops: CDR1 SGHRS, CDR2 YFSETQ. This CDR3 comprises 12 residues. The J segment lost 11 bases and the V segment lost 4 bases, leaving 6 bases of the junction unmatched. The rearrangement links TRBV5-1 to TRBJ1-1; 9 nucleotides agree with TRBD1. The source of this sequence is a girl aged 2-17 years with multiple sclerosis. Sequences were obtained from blood. For the CDR3, the DNA is TGCGCCAGCAGCCTCAGGACAGGGGATGCTTTCTTT. This gives the protein CASSLRTGDAFF.